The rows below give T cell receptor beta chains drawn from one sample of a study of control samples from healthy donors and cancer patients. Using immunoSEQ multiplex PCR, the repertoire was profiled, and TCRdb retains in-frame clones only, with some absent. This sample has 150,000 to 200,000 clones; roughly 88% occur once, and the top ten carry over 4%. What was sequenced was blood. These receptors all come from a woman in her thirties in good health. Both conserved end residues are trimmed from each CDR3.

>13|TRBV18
ASSPGQGGADTQY
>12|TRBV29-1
SAGDRRANYGYT
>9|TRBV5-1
ASGGDNEQF
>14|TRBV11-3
ASSLEMGRMGTEAF
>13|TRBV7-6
ASSLGSSGANVLT
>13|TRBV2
ASQLTGELVYGYT
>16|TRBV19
ASSISSRTSESTDTQY
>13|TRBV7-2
ASSLQASFPETQY
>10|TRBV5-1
ASSLTGAEQY
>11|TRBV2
ASSEGRRQPQH
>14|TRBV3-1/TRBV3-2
ASSQEERGSTDTQY
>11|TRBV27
ASSSRNTGELF
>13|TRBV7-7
ASSLASGRSYEQY
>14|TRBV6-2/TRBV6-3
ASSYGRSYSNQPQH
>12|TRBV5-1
ASSLGGTAYEQY
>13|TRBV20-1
SASSPGRGTDTQY
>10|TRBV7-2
ASSLTVGTQY
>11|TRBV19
ASSPPGAQPQH
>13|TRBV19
ASSTPGQGHEKLF
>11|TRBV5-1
ASSLAPDNEQF
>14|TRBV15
ATSRGEAYNNYGYT
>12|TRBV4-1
ASSQASSNEKLF
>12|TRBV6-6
ASTMRVSTDTQY
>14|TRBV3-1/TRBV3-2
ASSHLTSGLTDTQY
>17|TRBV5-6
ASSLERLGALPGANVLT
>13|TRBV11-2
ASSLVPGGNQPQH
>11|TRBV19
ASGKAKNQPQH
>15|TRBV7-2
ASSLRGLAGDRETQY
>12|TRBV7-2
ASSFVSRDTEAF
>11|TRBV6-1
ASSERPENTIY
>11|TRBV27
ASSLGWSDTQY
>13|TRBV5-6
ASSLRGPRSQPQH
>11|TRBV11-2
ASSFWTGNTIY
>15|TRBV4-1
ASSPPGGGTSTDTQY
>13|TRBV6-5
ASSYSGLAIHEQY
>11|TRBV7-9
ASSPRTGNTIY
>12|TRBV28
ASSLGTGGYEQY
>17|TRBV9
ASSGHKKRGERNTGELF
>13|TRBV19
ASSPLSGSGNTIY
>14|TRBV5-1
ASSLKGQGLGTEAF
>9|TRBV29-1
SVTQLGVLT
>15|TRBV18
ASSPPGGLAGAYEQY
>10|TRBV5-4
ASRLDSEKLF
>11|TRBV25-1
ASSESGPGQAF
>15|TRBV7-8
ASSLVPGTVLNYGYT
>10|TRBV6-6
ASSYKPNEQF
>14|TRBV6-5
ASSYSGITTNEKLF
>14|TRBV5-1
ASSSTGLAGTDTQY
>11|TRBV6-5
ASGKAMNTEAF
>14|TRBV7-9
ASSLGSGFRTDTQY
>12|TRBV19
ASSITGGNQPQH
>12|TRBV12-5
ASGYGTSGGEQF